This note documents a single T cell receptor beta chain sequence. This specimen belongs to a study of cytomegalovirus exposure and HLA in healthy donors. Trimming at V came to 6 bases and at J to 2 bases, leaving 4 bases not matched to a gene. Germline assignment: CDR1 MRHNA and CDR2 SNTAGT. The CDR3 consists of 14 residues. All donors participated as healthy donors of bone marrow. PCR primers comprised 60 Vbeta and 13 Jbeta primers. Generated by immunoSEQ multiplex PCR, the TCRdb table keeps only in-frame clones and is missing some. The profile shows roughly 190,000 clones, approximately 82% of them singletons.

This TCR was recovered from a woman between 18 and 29 years old in good health and CMV-seronegative. The sequencing sample was made of PBMCs. This chain links TRBV6-4 with TRBJ2-3; 8 positions match TRBD2. CDR3 region: CASRTSASTDTQYF. DNA for the CDR3: TGTGCCAGCAGGACTAGCGCGTCCACAGATACGCAGTATTTT.